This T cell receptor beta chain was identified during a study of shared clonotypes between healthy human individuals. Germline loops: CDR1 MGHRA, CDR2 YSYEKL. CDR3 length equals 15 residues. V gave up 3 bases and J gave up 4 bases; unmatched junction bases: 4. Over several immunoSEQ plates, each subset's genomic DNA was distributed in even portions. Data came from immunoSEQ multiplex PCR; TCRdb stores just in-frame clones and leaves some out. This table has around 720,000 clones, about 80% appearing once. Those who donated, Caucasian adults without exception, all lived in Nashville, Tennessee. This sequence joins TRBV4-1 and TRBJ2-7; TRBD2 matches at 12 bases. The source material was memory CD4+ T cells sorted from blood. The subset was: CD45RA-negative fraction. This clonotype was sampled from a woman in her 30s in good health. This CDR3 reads CASSHPTSGRYEQYF. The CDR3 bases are TGCGCCAGCAGCCACCCCACTAGCGGGAGGTACGAGCAGTACTTC.